Listed here are 4 T cell receptor beta chains from one sample, sequenced in a study of blood T cell repertoires in COVID-19. Profiled with immunoSEQ multiplex PCR; TCRdb holds only in-frame clones, not every one. The sample includes over 200,000 clones, 84% seen only once; the top ten take less than 8%. The specimen sequenced was peripheral blood. The receptors come from a woman aged 50 to 60 with active or convalescent COVID-19.

This chain joins TRBV5-1 and TRBJ2-6; D gene unclear. The V gene lost 6 bases and the J gene lost 4 bases, with 8 bases spanning the gap. The CDR3 extends over 13 amino acids. The germline V gene encodes CDR1 SGHRS and CDR2 YFSETQ. The CDR3 DNA reads TGCGCCAGCACGGAGTCAGGGGCCAACGTCCTGACTTTC. This encodes CASTESGANVLTF.

The V gene is TRBV6-6, the J gene TRBJ1-5, with a weak D call TRBD1 (5 bases). The V and J ends lost 2 bases and 6 bases respectively, with 5 bases between them. The CDR3 sequence is 12 residues long. Germline loops: CDR1 MNHNY, CDR2 SVGAGI (reference sequence). The CDR3 spells CASSYDSQPQHF. Written as DNA, the CDR3 is TGTGCCAGCAGTTACGACAGTCAGCCCCAGCATTTT.

The gene calls are TRBV6-5 and TRBJ1-2; 8 bases map to TRBD1. After removal of 6 bases from V and 3 bases from J, the junction contained 9 bases not matched to a gene. The germline V gene encodes CDR1 MNHEY and CDR2 SVGAGI. The CDR3 has 15 residues. The CDR3 spells CASSMDRVVHYGYTF. Written as DNA, the CDR3 is TGTGCCAGCAGCATGGACAGGGTCGTACACTATGGCTACACCTTC.

The V and J genes are TRBV6-2 or TRBV6-3 and TRBJ1-2; D not resolved. Germline values: CDR1 MNHEY, CDR2 SVGEGT. This CDR3 has 12 amino acids. V lost 5 bases and J 8 bases, leaving 12 bases between the germline ends. The CDR3 loop reads CASSNRGYGYTF. Written as DNA, the CDR3 is TGTGCCAGCAGTAACCGGGGATACGGCTACACCTTC.